Below are 18 T cell receptor beta chains sequenced from a single sample in a study of blood T cell repertoires in COVID-19. Measured with immunoSEQ multiplex PCR; TCRdb has only the in-frame clones, and not every one. The sample lists roughly 84,000 clones, around 80% seen once, with 12% in the top ten. The sample consisted of peripheral blood. The receptor source for this set is a woman between 40 and 55 years old with active or convalescent COVID-19.

The chain combines TRBV28 with TRBJ2-5; a weak D match, TRBD1 (6 bases). Trimming took off 3 bases at V and 2 bases at J, with 25 bases between the two ends. The CDR3 totals 19 residues. CDR1 and CDR2 (germline): MDHEN, SYDVKM. The CDR3 DNA is TGTGCCAGCAGTTTGGGGACGGCTTACAGGGTTAGAGAACAAGAGACCCAGTACTTC. Amino acids: CASSLGTAYRVREQETQYF.

The V and J genes are TRBV5-6 and TRBJ2-1; weak D call: TRBD1 (6 bases). CDR3 length equals 14 residues. Germline V gene lookup returns CDR1 SGHDT and CDR2 YYEEEE. Trimming took 2 bases from V and 9 from J, leaving 15 bases between them. The CDR3, as DNA: TGTGCCAGCAGCTTAGCGGACAGAAAGTTTGAGCAGTTCTTC. Its protein is CASSLADRKFEQFF.

The chain recombines TRBV5-6 with TRBJ2-3, with 7 positions matching TRBD1. V was pared by 4 bases and J by 5 bases, with 10 bases of the junction left unmatched. Per germline, CDR1 SGHDT and CDR2 YYEEEE. The CDR3 is 15 residues long. CDR3 sequence (DNA): TGTGCCAGCAGCCGAAATAGGGGGCGAAAAGATACGCAGTATTTT. It encodes CASSRNRGRKDTQYF.

This chain joins TRBV7-6 and TRBJ1-1; the match to TRBD1 covers 7 bases. V was clipped by 10 bases and J by 2 bases; unmatched bases: 7. The germline CDR1 and CDR2 sequences are SGHVS and FNYEAQ. The CDR3 is 13 residues long. The CDR3 bases are TGTGCCACCAGGGGACAGTCCAACACTGAAGCTTTCTTT. Residues: CATRGQSNTEAFF.

This clone was seen only a few times. V is TRBV4-2 and J is TRBJ2-3; 13 bases line up with TRBD2. Trimming took 5 bases from V and 8 from J; bases not matched to a gene: 10. CDR3 length equals 16 residues. The germline CDR1 and CDR2 sequences are LGHNA and YNFKEQ. CDR3 region: CASSNAGTSGKGTQYF. The CDR3 nucleotides are TGTGCCAGCAGCAACGCCGGGACTAGCGGGAAGGGTACGCAGTATTTT.

The chain carries TRBV7-2 and TRBJ2-1, with a weak D call TRBD2 (6 bases). Per germline, CDR1 SGHTA and CDR2 FQGNSA. The length of the CDR3 is 15 residues. V lost 4 bases, J lost 0 bases, and 10 bases lay in between. The DNA for the CDR3 is TGTGCCAGCAGCTCCTCAGCGGGCTCCTACAATGAGCAGTTCTTC. Protein: CASSSSAGSYNEQFF. The full variable domain, its missing parts supplied by reference TRBV7-2 and TRBJ2-1, is GAGVSQSPSNKVTEKGKDVELRCDPISGHTALYWYRQSLGQGLEFLIYFQGNSAPDKSGLPSDRFSAERTGGSVSTLTIQRTQQEDSAVYLCASSSSAGSYNEQFFGPGTRLTVL.

This sequence joins TRBV4-1 and TRBJ1-2, with D possibly being TRBD1 (5 bases). The CDR3 loop spans 15 amino acids. CDR1 and CDR2 from the germline V gene are MGHRA and YSYEKL. The V and J ends lost 0 bases and 6 bases respectively, with 14 bases between them. CDR3 sequence: CASSQEGRAWNGYTF. Here the CDR3 DNA reads TGCGCCAGCAGCCAAGAGGGCAGGGCGTGGAATGGCTACACCTTC.

The rearrangement links TRBV6-6 to TRBJ2-7; D gene ambiguous. V was cut by 5 bases and J by 0 bases, with 8 bases left in between. From germline, CDR1 is MNHNY and CDR2 SVGAGI (reference sequence). This CDR3 has 13 residues. The CDR3 protein is CASSQTHSYEQYF. Here the CDR3 DNA reads TGTGCCAGCAGTCAGACTCACTCCTACGAGCAGTACTTC.

This clone was picked up a small number of times. The chain couples TRBV28 to TRBJ1-1; D ambiguous. V dropped 3 bases and J dropped 1 base, with 15 bases sitting between them. The germline V gene encodes CDR1 MDHEN and CDR2 SYDVKM. The CDR3 contains 16 residues. CDR3 DNA: TGTGCCAGCAGTTTGAATTGGGAGACGACGAACACTGAAGCTTTCTTT. This encodes CASSLNWETTNTEAFF.

The chain joins TRBV6-2 or TRBV6-3 to TRBJ2-7; 7 bases agree with TRBD1. V lost 5 bases, J lost 0 bases, and 13 bases stayed unmatched. The CDR3 has 17 residues. Germline V gives CDR1 MNHEY, CDR2 SVGEGT. The CDR3 reads CASSRPPTGIDSYEQYF. CDR3 nucleotide sequence: TGTGCCAGCAGTCGCCCCCCGACAGGGATTGACTCCTACGAGCAGTACTTC.

The chain combines TRBV15 with TRBJ2-1, with D maybe TRBD2 (6 bases). Germline V gene sequence: CDR1 LNHNV, CDR2 YYDKDF (reference sequence). Trimming removed 4 bases at V and 5 bases at J, with 9 bases between. The length of the CDR3 is 13 residues. The CDR3 spells CATSTRRDNEQFF. CDR3 sequence (DNA): TGTGCCACCAGCACAAGGAGGGACAATGAGCAGTTCTTC.

This chain connects TRBV18 to TRBJ1-6; 7 nucleotides line up with TRBD1. J lost 7 bases, V lost 3 bases, and 3 bases had no gene match. This CDR3 contains 14 residues. Germline V gene sequence: CDR1 KGHSH, CDR2 LQKENI. For the CDR3, the DNA is TGTGCCAGCTCACCCCAGGGGGTCAATTCACCCCTCCACTTT. This codes for CASSPQGVNSPLHF.

The V call is TRBV4-1, the J call TRBJ1-1, with a tentative D call TRBD1 (6 bases). The CDR3 runs 15 residues. The ends were cut back, 0 bases at V and 3 bases at J, with 11 bases in the middle. Germline assignment: CDR1 MGHRA and CDR2 YSYEKL. The CDR3 region has the DNA TGCGCCAGCAGCCAAGAAGGCAGGGGATACACTGAAGCTTTCTTT. Amino acids: CASSQEGRGYTEAFF.

The rearrangement joins TRBV18 to TRBJ2-7; 8 nucleotides match TRBD2. Germline V gene lookup returns CDR1 KGHSH and CDR2 LQKENI. V shed 3 bases, J shed 3 bases, and the junction held 7 bases outside the gene matches. The CDR3 has 15 residues. CDR3 sequence reads: CASSPGSGGHYEQYF. CDR3 coding DNA: TGTGCCAGCTCACCGGGGAGCGGGGGCCACTACGAGCAGTACTTC. The complete variable domain, with remaining parts taken from reference TRBV18 and TRBJ2-7, reads NAGVMQNPRHLVRRRGQEARLRCSPMKGHSHVYWYRQLPEEGLKFMVYLQKENIIDESGMPKERFSAEFPKEGPSILRIQQVVRGDSAAYFCASSPGSGGHYEQYFGPGTRLTVT.

The count of this clone is one. The chain carries TRBV5-1 and TRBJ2-2, with D perhaps TRBD2 (6 bases). This CDR3 has 15 amino acids. V was shortened by 4 bases and J by 1 base, with 11 bases between the two germline ends. CDR1 SGHRS and CDR2 YFSETQ come from the germline V gene. The CDR3 reads CASSPGLMNTGELFF. The DNA for the CDR3 is TGCGCCAGCAGCCCGGGACTCATGAACACCGGGGAGCTGTTTTTT.

This clone has only one observation. The chain has TRBV28 and TRBJ2-3; weak D call: TRBD2 (6 bases). Germline V lookup: CDR1 MDHEN, CDR2 SYDVKM. Trimming pared 7 bases from V and 0 bases from J, leaving 14 bases between. The CDR3 runs 15 residues. The chain's CDR3 is CASNRGMASTDTQYF. In nucleotides, the CDR3 is TGTGCCAGCAATCGGGGGATGGCTAGCACAGATACGCAGTATTTT.

The chain couples TRBV5-4 to TRBJ2-5, with 10 bases fitting TRBD1. Trimming at V came to 5 bases and at J to 4 bases, leaving 8 bases not matched to a gene. Germline loops: CDR1 SGHNT, CDR2 YYREEE (reference sequence). The CDR3 runs 15 residues. The CDR3, as DNA: TGTGCCAGCAGTTCAGGCCGGGACAGGGGAGAGACCCAGTACTTC. Encoded protein: CASSSGRDRGETQYF. The whole variable domain, remainder taken from reference TRBV5-4 and TRBJ2-5, is ETGVTQSPTHLIKTRGQQVTLRCSSQSGHNTVSWYQQALGQGPQFIFQYYREEENGRGNFPPRFSGLQFPNYSSELNVNALELDDSALYLCASSSGRDRGETQYFGPGTRLLVL.

The chain has TRBV14 and TRBJ2-7, with TRBD1 identical over 8 bases. V shed 5 bases, J shed 2 bases, and the junction held 5 bases outside the gene matches. Germline V gives CDR1 SGHDN, CDR2 FVKESK. The CDR3 sequence is 14 residues long. DNA of the CDR3: TGTGCCAGCAGCGACCGACAGGGGCCCTACGAGCAGTACTTC. Amino acids: CASSDRQGPYEQYF.